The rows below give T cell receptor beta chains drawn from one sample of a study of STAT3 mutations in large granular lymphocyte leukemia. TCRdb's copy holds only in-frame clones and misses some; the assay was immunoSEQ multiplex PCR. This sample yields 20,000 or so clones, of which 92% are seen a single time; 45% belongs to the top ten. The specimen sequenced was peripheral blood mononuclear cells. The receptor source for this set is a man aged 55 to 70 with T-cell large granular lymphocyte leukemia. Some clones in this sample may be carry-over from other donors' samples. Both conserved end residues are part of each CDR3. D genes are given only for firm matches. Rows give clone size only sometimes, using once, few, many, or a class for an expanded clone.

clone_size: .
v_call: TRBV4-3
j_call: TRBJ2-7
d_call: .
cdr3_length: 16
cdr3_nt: TGCGCCAGCAGCCAAGAAGTACTAAGCCCCGCCTACGAGCAGTACTTC
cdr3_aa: CASSQEVLSPAYEQYF

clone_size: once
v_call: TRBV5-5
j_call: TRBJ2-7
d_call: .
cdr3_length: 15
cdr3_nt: TGTGCCAGCACCTGGCCGGGCCCGAGCTCCTACGAGCAGTACTTC
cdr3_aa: CASTWPGPSSYEQYF

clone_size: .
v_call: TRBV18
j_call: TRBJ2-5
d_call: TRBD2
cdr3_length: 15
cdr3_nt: TGTGCCAGCTCACAGAGTATAGCGGGATTAGAGACCCAGTACTTC
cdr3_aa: CASSQSIAGLETQYF

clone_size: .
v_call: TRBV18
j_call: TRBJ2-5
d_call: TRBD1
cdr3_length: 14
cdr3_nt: TGTGCCAGCTCACCCGGGACAGACCAAGAGACCCAGTACTTC
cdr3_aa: CASSPGTDQETQYF

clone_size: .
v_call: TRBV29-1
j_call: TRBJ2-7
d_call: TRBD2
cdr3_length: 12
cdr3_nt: TGCAGCGCCACTAGCGGAGAAGACGAGCAGTACTTC
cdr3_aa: CSATSGEDEQYF

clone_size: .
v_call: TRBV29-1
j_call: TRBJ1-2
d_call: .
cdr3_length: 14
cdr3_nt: TGCAGCGTTGAAACCAGTGGGGGGGGCTATGGCTACACCTTC
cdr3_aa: CSVETSGGGYGYTF

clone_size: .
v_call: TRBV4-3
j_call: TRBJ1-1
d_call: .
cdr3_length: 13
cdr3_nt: TGCGCCAGCAGATTCAGGGAGAACACTGAAGCTTTCTTT
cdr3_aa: CASRFRENTEAFF

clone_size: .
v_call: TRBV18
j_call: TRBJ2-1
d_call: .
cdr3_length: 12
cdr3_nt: TGTGCCAGCTCACCACCTGACAATGAGCAGTTCTTC
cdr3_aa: CASSPPDNEQFF

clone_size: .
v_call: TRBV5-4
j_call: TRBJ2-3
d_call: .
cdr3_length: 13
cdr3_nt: TGTGCCAGCAGCTTGCGCAGGACAGATACGCAGTATTTT
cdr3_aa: CASSLRRTDTQYF

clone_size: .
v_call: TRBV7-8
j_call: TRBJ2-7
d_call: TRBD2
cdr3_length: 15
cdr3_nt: TGTGCCAGCAGCTTCTCCGCTAGCGGAACCTACGAGCAGTACTTC
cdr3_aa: CASSFSASGTYEQYF

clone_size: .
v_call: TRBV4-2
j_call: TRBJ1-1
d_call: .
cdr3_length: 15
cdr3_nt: TGTGCCAGCAGCACCTCGCGGCAGGGGAACACTGAAGCTTTCTTT
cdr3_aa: CASSTSRQGNTEAFF

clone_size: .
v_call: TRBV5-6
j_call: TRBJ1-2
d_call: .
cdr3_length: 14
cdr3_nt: TGTGCCAGCAGCCAGAGACAGAATCTATATGGCTACACCTTC
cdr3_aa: CASSQRQNLYGYTF

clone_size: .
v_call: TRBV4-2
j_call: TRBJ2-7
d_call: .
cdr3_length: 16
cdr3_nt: TGTGCCAGCAGCCAAGCGAGGGGCCCCAGAGCCTACGAGCAGTACTTC
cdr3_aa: CASSQARGPRAYEQYF

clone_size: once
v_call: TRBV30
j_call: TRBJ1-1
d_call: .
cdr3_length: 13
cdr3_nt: TGTGCCTGGAGTGTACTGGTGAACACTGAAGCTTTCTTT
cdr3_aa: CAWSVLVNTEAFF

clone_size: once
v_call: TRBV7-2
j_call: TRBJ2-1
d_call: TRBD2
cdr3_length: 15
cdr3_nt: TGTGCCAGCAGCTTACAACTAGCGGGAGACGATGAGCAGTTCTTC
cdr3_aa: CASSLQLAGDDEQFF

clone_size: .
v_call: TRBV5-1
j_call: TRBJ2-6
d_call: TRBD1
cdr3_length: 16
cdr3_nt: TGCGCCAGCAGCTTGGAGGACAGGGCTGGGGCCAACGTCCTGACTTTC
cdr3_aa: CASSLEDRAGANVLTF

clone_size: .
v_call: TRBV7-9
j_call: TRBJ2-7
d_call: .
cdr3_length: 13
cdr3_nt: TGTGCCAGCAGCCAGTCGATTACCTACGAGCAGTACTTC
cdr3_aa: CASSQSITYEQYF

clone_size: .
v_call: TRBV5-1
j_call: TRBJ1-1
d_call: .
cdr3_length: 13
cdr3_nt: TGCGCCAGCAGCTTGGACCCGACAGGTGAAGCTTTCTTT
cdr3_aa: CASSLDPTGEAFF

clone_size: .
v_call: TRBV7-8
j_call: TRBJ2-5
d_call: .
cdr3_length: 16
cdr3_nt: TGTGCCAGCAGCTTAGCGGTGGGGCCTTACCAAGAGACCCAGTACTTC
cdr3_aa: CASSLAVGPYQETQYF

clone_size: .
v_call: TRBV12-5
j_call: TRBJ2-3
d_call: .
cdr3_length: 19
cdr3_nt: TGTGCTAGTGGTTTGCCGACCCGGGGTAGCCCCTTTCGCACAGATACGCAGTATTTT
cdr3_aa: CASGLPTRGSPFRTDTQYF

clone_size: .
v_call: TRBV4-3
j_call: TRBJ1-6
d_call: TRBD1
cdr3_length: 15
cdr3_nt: TGCGCCAGCAGCCAAGATGGACAGGGTAATTCACCCCTCCACTTT
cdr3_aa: CASSQDGQGNSPLHF

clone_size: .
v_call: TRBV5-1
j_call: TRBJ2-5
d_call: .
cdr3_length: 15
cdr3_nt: TGCGCCAGCAGCACACAGCTACCAGGGAGGGAGACCCAGTACTTC
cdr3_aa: CASSTQLPGRETQYF

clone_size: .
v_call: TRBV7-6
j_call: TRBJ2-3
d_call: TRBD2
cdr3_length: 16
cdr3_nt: TGTGCCAGCAGCTTACTAGCGGGAGCTGGGACAGATACGCAGTATTTT
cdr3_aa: CASSLLAGAGTDTQYF

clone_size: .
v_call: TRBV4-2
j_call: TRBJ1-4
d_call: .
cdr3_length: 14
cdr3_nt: TGTGCCAGCAGCCAAGATAGGGGGACTCAAAAACTGTTTTTT
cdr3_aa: CASSQDRGTQKLFF

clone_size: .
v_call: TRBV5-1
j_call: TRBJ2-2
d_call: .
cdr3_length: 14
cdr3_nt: TGCGCCAGCAGCTTGGAAGCGAACACCGGGGAGCTGTTTTTT
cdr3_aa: CASSLEANTGELFF

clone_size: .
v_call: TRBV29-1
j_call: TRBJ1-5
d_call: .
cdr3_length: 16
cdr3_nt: TGCAGCGTTGGGGAACGGATAGGCCCCAGCAATCAGCCCCAGCATTTT
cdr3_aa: CSVGERIGPSNQPQHF

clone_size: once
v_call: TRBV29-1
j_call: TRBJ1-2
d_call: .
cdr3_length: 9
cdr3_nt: TGCAGCGTTGGACATGGCTACACCTTC
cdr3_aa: CSVGHGYTF

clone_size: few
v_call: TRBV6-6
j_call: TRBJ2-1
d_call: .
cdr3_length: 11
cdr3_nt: TGTGCCAGCAGCTCGGGGGATGAGCAGTTCTTC
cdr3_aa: CASSSGDEQFF

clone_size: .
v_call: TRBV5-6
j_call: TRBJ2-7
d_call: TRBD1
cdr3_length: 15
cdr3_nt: TGTGCCAGCAGCTTCCCTAGACAGGGTGTGTACGAGCAGTACTTC
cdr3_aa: CASSFPRQGVYEQYF

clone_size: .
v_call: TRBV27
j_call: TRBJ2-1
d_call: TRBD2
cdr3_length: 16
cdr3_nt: TGTGCCAGCAGTCACCCGGGACTAGCGTTATACAATGAGCAGTTCTTC
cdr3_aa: CASSHPGLALYNEQFF

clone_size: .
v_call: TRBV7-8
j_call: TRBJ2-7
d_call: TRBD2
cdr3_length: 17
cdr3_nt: TGTGCCAGCAGCTTAGGCGGGGCTAGCGGGATGGGGTCCGAGCAGTACTTC
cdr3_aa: CASSLGGASGMGSEQYF

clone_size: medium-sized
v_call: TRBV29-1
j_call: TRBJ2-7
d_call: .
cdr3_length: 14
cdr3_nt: TGCAGCGTTGTCAGGCCGGGGACCTCCTACGAGCAGTACTTC
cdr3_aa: CSVVRPGTSYEQYF

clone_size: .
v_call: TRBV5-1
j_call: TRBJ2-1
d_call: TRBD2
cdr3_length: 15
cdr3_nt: TGCGCGACCACCGGAGGGGCTAGCGGATTCAATGAGCAGTTCTTC
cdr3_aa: CATTGGASGFNEQFF

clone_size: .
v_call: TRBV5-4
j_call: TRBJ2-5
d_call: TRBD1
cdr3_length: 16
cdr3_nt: TGTGCCAGCAGCATAACCCCCGGGACAGGGGTAGAGACCCAGTACTTC
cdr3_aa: CASSITPGTGVETQYF

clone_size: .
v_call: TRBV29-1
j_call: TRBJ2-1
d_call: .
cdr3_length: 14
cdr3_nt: TGCAGCGTAACGACGGGAGTCTTCTACAATGAGCAGTTCTTC
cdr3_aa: CSVTTGVFYNEQFF

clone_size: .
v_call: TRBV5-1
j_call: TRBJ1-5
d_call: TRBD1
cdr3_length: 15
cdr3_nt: TGCGCCAGCAGCTCTGGGACAGGGGGTAACCAGCCCCAGCATTTT
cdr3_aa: CASSSGTGGNQPQHF

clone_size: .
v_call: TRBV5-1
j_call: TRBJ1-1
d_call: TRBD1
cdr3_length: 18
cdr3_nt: TGCGCCAGCAGCTTACAACAGGGGGCTATCGGGTATGGCACTGAAGCTTTCTTT
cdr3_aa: CASSLQQGAIGYGTEAFF

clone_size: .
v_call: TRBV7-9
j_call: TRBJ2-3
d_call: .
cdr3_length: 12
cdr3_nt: TGTGCCAGCAGCTTAAGAACAGATACGCAGTATTTT
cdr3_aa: CASSLRTDTQYF

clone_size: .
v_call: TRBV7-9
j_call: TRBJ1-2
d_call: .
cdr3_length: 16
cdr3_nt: TGTGCCAGCAGCTTAGCAGAGGGCAGTGGGAACTATGGCTACACCTTC
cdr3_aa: CASSLAEGSGNYGYTF

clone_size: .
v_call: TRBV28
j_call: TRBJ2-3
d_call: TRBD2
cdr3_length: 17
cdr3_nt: TGTGCCAGCAGTTTAAGAATTCTAGCGGGGGGAGGGTATACGCAGTATTTT
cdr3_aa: CASSLRILAGGGYTQYF

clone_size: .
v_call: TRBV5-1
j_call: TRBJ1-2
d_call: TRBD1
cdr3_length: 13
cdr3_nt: TGCGCCAGCAGCTTGGCTGGGGACAGGGGGTACACCTTC
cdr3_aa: CASSLAGDRGYTF

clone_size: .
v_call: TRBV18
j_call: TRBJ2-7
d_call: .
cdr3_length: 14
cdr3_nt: TGTGCCAGCTCGTCGGGGGGCCTGATTTACGAGCAGTACTTC
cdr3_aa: CASSSGGLIYEQYF

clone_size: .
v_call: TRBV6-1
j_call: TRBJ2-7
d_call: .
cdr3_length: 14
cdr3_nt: TGTGCCAGCAGTGAATTGGGGGCCTCCTACGAGCAGTACTTC
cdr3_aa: CASSELGASYEQYF

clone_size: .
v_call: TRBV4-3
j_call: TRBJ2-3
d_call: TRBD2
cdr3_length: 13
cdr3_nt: TGCGCCAGCAGCGCGGGAGGGTGGGATACGCAGTATTTT
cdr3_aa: CASSAGGWDTQYF

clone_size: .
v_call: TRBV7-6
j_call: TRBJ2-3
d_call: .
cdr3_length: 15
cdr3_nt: TGTGCCAGCAGCGGAACGGTTTTCCTCACAGATACGCAGTATTTT
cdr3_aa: CASSGTVFLTDTQYF

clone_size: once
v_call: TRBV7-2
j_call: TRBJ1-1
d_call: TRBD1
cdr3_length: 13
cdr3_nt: TGTGCCAGCAGGATCCAGGGGGCGACTGAAGCTTTCTTT
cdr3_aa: CASRIQGATEAFF